Shown below are 24 T cell receptor beta chains from a single sample sequenced in a study of graft-versus-host responses after intestinal transplantation. Only in-frame clones appear in the TCRdb table, and some are missing; sequencing was by immunoSEQ multiplex PCR. The table lists 70,000 to 75,000 clones, 80% to 90% of them singletons. No cognate antigen is known for these TCRs. The sequences come from unstimulated CD8+ T cells sorted from spleen or lymph node cells, collected before intestinal transplant. The receptors shown here come from a human donor who received an intestinal transplant.

The chain has TRBV9 and TRBJ2-3; D is undetermined. Germline assignment: CDR1 SGDLS and CDR2 YYNGEE. Trimming pared 2 bases from V and 4 bases from J, leaving 17 bases between. The CDR3 consists of 16 residues. DNA of the CDR3: TGTGCCAGCAGCGTTCACGGTGGGCCAACATCAGATACGCAGTATTTT. It is translated as CASSVHGGPTSDTQYF.

This rearrangement joins TRBV4-1 to TRBJ2-3, with D unresolved. The germline V gene has CDR1 MGHRA and CDR2 YSYEKL. This CDR3 spans 14 amino acids. The germline V and J ends were trimmed by 2 bases and 4 bases, with 10 bases remaining between them. Written as DNA, the CDR3 is TGCGCCAGCAGCCAAACTATCTTGGCAGATACGCAGTATTTT. Translation gives CASSQTILADTQYF.

This clone was seen a handful of times. V gene TRBV14 combines with J gene TRBJ2-1; D ambiguous. The CDR3 spans 13 residues. V was cut by 0 bases and J by 8 bases, with 8 bases left in between. From germline, CDR1 is SGHDN and CDR2 FVKESK. CDR3 protein: CASSQDGRYEQFF. CDR3 coding DNA: TGTGCCAGCAGCCAAGATGGGCGCTATGAGCAGTTCTTC.

This clone was seen only once. CDR3 bases: TGTGCCAGCAGTTTAGGCAGGGGCCCCTACGAGCAGTACTTC. This translates into CASSLGRGPYEQYF. The chain links TRBV27 to TRBJ2-7; tentative D call: TRBD1 (6 bases). This CDR3 spans 14 amino acids. Trimming left V 2 bases short and J 2 bases short, with 10 bases between. Germline V gene lookup returns CDR1 MNHEY and CDR2 SMNVEV (reference sequence).

This chain links TRBV5-1 with TRBJ2-1; 12 positions match TRBD2. Germline loops: CDR1 SGHRS, CDR2 YFSETQ. V was clipped by 0 bases and J by 3 bases; unmatched bases: 13. The CDR3 sequence is 20 residues long. The DNA of the CDR3 is TGCGCCAGCAGCTTGGCAGTCGGGACTAGCGGGCCCACCTACTACAATGAGCAGTTCTTC. It yields the protein CASSLAVGTSGPTYYNEQFF. The whole variable domain, remainder taken from reference TRBV5-1 and TRBJ2-1, is KAGVTQTPRYLIKTRGQQVTLSCSPISGHRSVSWYQQTPGQGLQFLFEYFSETQRNKGNFPGRFSGRQFSNSRSEMNVSTLELGDSALYLCASSLAVGTSGPTYYNEQFFGPGTRLTVL.

This chain connects TRBV6-6 to TRBJ2-7; no reliable D call. CDR1 is MNHNY, CDR2 SVGAGI, per germline (reference sequence). CDR3 length: 13 residues. V was shortened by 2 bases and J by 1 base, with 6 bases between the two germline ends. CDR3 in amino acids: CASSYPGSYEQYF. CDR3 nucleotide sequence: TGTGCCAGCAGTTACCCCGGGTCCTACGAGCAGTACTTC.

V gene TRBV9 combines with J gene TRBJ2-1; D unclear. CDR1 is SGDLS and CDR2 is YYNGEE in the germline V gene. This CDR3 is 14 amino acids long. Trimming stripped 1 base from V and 8 bases from J, with 13 bases between. Here the CDR3 DNA reads TGTGCCAGCAGCGTATATCCAGGTTCGCATGAGCAGTTCTTC. Its translation: CASSVYPGSHEQFF.

The chain employs TRBV11-2 and TRBJ2-1, with 8 positions matching TRBD2. Germline CDR1 SGHAT, CDR2 FQNNGV. With 7 bases clipped from V and 0 bases from J, the junction kept 8 bases outside the gene matches. The CDR3 is 16 amino acids. CDR3 nucleotides: TGTGCCAGCAACCTATTAGCGGGGAGCTCCTACAATGAGCAGTTCTTC. Its protein product is CASNLLAGSSYNEQFF.

Points on this clone: Its ends do not fully match the called genes, so a read error is possible. The chain recombines TRBV14 with TRBJ2-1; 8 positions agree with TRBD1. This CDR3 has 13 amino acids. From germline, CDR1 is SGHDN and CDR2 FVKESK. For the CDR3, the DNA is TGTGCCAGCAGCCAAGTGTCCCTCAGGGGGCCGGTCTTC. Its translation: CASSQVSLRGPVF.

The rearrangement joins TRBV4-2 to TRBJ2-7; D possibly corresponds to TRBD2 (6 bases). There are 14 residues in the CDR3. Germline CDR1 LGHNA, CDR2 YNFKEQ. The V end lost 1 base, the J end lost 4 bases, and 11 bases lay between the germline ends. The CDR3 DNA sequence: TGTGCCAGCAGCCAAGTTCGCGGGATATACGAGCAGTACTTC. This translates into CASSQVRGIYEQYF.

V usage is TRBV15 and J usage is TRBJ2-2; D is possibly TRBD1 (6 bases). With 3 bases removed from V and 6 bases from J, the gap between germline ends came to 20 bases. CDR1 is LNHNV and CDR2 is YYDKDF in the germline V gene (reference sequence). The CDR3 is 17 residues long. The CDR3 is CATSSQIRRQVAGELFF. The CDR3, as DNA: TGTGCCACCAGCAGTCAAATAAGACGACAGGTCGCCGGGGAGCTGTTTTTT.

The chain joins TRBV2 to TRBJ1-2; D might be TRBD1 (5 bases). The CDR3 runs 15 residues. Germline CDR1 reads SNHLY; CDR2 reads FYNNEI. V was clipped by 1 base and J by 2 bases, with 11 bases between them. CDR3 nucleotide sequence: TGTGCCAGCAGTGAAGTTAACAGGCGAAACTATGGCTACACCTTC. Its translation is CASSEVNRRNYGYTF.

This chain links TRBV7-9 with TRBJ2-7; the match to TRBD2 covers 10 bases. Trimming removed 7 bases from V and 5 bases from J; junction bases left unmatched: 11. Germline V CDR1 and CDR2: SEHNR, FQNEAQ (reference sequence). There are 15 residues in the CDR3. The CDR3 region is CASNPPAGGPHEQYF. The CDR3 DNA reads as TGTGCCAGCAACCCCCCAGCGGGAGGGCCGCACGAGCAGTACTTC.

The genes are TRBV5-6 and TRBJ2-2; D perhaps matches TRBD1 (5 bases). Germline V CDR1 and CDR2: SGHDT, YYEEEE. This CDR3 contains 12 residues. Trimming took off 4 bases at V and 8 bases at J, with 9 bases between the two ends. CDR3 nucleotides: TGTGCCAGCAGCAGGGGTTTAGGGGAGCTGTTTTTT. Translation gives CASSRGLGELFF. Combining the CDR3 with reference TRBV5-6 and TRBJ2-2 gives the whole variable domain DAGVTQSPTHLIKTRGQQVTLRCSPKSGHDTVSWYQQALGQGPQFIFQYYEEEERQRGNFPDRFSGHQFPNYSSELNVNALLLGDSALYLCASSRGLGELFFGEGSRLTVL.

The chain links TRBV6-1 to TRBJ1-2; D is possibly TRBD1 (5 bases). The germline V gene encodes CDR1 MNHNS and CDR2 SASEGT. The CDR3 covers 13 residues. Trimming took off 8 bases at V and 5 bases at J, with 15 bases between the two ends. The CDR3 is CASEFQEGYGYTF. The CDR3 DNA sequence: TGTGCCAGCGAATTCCAGGAGGGGTATGGCTACACCTTC.

This chain joins TRBV7-9 and TRBJ2-5; TRBD1 is a possible D gene (5 bases). The V end was cut by 1 base, the J end by 2 bases, with 8 bases between. This CDR3 has 14 amino acids. Germline assignment: CDR1 SEHNR and CDR2 FQNEAQ (reference sequence). CDR3 in amino acids: CASSLETAQETQYF. The CDR3 DNA follows: TGTGCCAGCAGCTTAGAGACAGCTCAAGAGACCCAGTACTTC. The entire variable domain, with the rest obtained from reference TRBV7-9 and TRBJ2-5, is as follows: DTGVSQNPRHKITKRGQNVTFRCDPISEHNRLYWYRQTLGQGPEFLTYFQNEAQLEKSRLLSDRFSAERPKGSFSTLEIQRTEQGDSAMYLCASSLETAQETQYFGPGTRLLVL.

The chain has TRBV28 and TRBJ2-7, with 13 nucleotides matching TRBD2. The V segment lost 1 base and the J segment 1 base; nucleotides outside the gene matches: 1. The CDR3 runs 16 residues. Germline V gene data show CDR1 as MDHEN and CDR2 as SYDVKM. CDR3 bases: TGTGCCAGCAGTTTATCGGGACTAGCGGGGTCCTACGAGCAGTACTTC. Its translation is CASSLSGLAGSYEQYF. The variable domain in full, with the rest retrieved from reference TRBV28 and TRBJ2-7, is DVKVTQSSRYLVKRTGEKVFLECVQDMDHENMFWYRQDPGLGLRLIYFSYDVKMKEKGDIPEGYSVSREKKERFSLILESASTNQTSMYLCASSLSGLAGSYEQYFGPGTRLTVT.

The chain carries TRBV6-6 and TRBJ2-3; no reliable D call. The germline gives CDR1 MNHNY, CDR2 SVGAGI (reference sequence). With 4 bases removed from V and 0 bases from J, the gap between germline ends came to 11 bases. The CDR3 is 15 amino acids. The CDR3 reads CASSFGPGSTDTQYF. The CDR3 DNA sequence: TGTGCCAGCAGTTTTGGGCCAGGAAGCACAGATACGCAGTATTTT.

The chain combines TRBV25-1 with TRBJ1-2, with D maybe TRBD1 (5 bases). Germline V gives CDR1 MGHDK, CDR2 SYGVNS. This CDR3 has 15 amino acids. The germline V and J ends were trimmed by 2 bases and 4 bases, with 14 bases remaining between them. CDR3 sequence (DNA): TGTGCCAGCAGTGAAGGATGGGGGGAGAGCTATGGCTACACCTTC. Encoded protein: CASSEGWGESYGYTF.

The chain carries TRBV5-1 and TRBJ2-3; maybe TRBD2 (6 bases). The CDR3 covers 14 residues. Germline-derived CDR1 and CDR2 are SGHRS and YFSETQ. With 2 bases removed from V and 5 bases from J, the gap between germline ends came to 12 bases. CDR3 DNA: TGCGCCAGCAGCTTTACCGGGGGAGGAGATACGCAGTATTTT. Translating gives CASSFTGGGDTQYF.

The chain employs TRBV27 and TRBJ1-4; D ambiguous. Germline V gene data show CDR1 as MNHEY and CDR2 as SMNVEV (reference sequence). The CDR3 consists of 16 residues. Deletions cut 2 bases from V and 7 bases from J, with 17 bases between. The CDR3 spells CASSLIVGDGVEKLFF. The CDR3 nucleotides are TGTGCCAGCAGTTTAATAGTGGGAGACGGGGTTGAAAAACTGTTTTTT.

The chain employs TRBV6-1 and TRBJ2-7, with D possibly TRBD2 on 5 matching bases. CDR3 length: 15 residues. Germline CDR1 and CDR2: MNHNS and SASEGT. Trimming took 6 bases from V and 0 from J, leaving 15 bases between them. DNA for the CDR3: TGTGCCAGCAGGGACTTTCCGGAGAGCTCCTACGAGCAGTACTTC. Its translation: CASRDFPESSYEQYF.

The rearrangement joins TRBV2 to TRBJ1-2; no definite D call. CDR1 is SNHLY and CDR2 is FYNNEI in the germline V gene. The V end was cut by 5 bases, the J end by 1 base, with 2 bases between. The length of the CDR3 is 11 residues. Here the CDR3 DNA reads TGTGCCAGCAGTTATAACTATGGCTACACCTTC. Protein: CASSYNYGYTF.

The rearrangement joins TRBV5-6 to TRBJ2-7, with a tentative D call TRBD1 (5 bases). CDR3 length: 16 amino acids. Germline V CDR1 and CDR2: SGHDT, YYEEEE. V was clipped by 4 bases and J by 2 bases, with 19 bases between them. The CDR3 reads CASSPPSWTNAYEQYF. The CDR3 DNA is TGTGCCAGCAGCCCCCCCTCATGGACAAACGCCTACGAGCAGTACTTC.